One sample yielded the 23 T cell receptor beta chains listed below, sequenced in a study of blood T cells in healthy people across ages. With a J-beta primer mix and a sample-barcoded 5' primer, a second PCR ran roughly 6 to 11 cycles. TCRdb re-derived calls from the 5' RACE reads in MiXCR, one entry per CDR3 protein. This table has 750,000 to 1,000,000 distinct CDR3 sequences, 25% to 30% appearing once. The same data also went into a second study, on T cells of mothers and their children.

Sequencing was done on a sample of blood. These receptors were obtained from a woman aged 35 to 49 in good health.

There are many counts of this clonotype. The rearrangement links TRBV6-5 to TRBJ2-6; D is undetermined. V was clipped by 2 bases and J by 1 base, with 6 bases between them. Germline lookup yields CDR1 MNHEY and CDR2 SVGAGI. The CDR3 has 15 amino acids. The CDR3 loop is CASSYAGSGANVLTF. CDR3 nucleotides: TGTGCCAGCAGTTACGCTGGGTCTGGGGCCAACGTCCTGACTTTC.

The chain carries TRBV7-2 and TRBJ1-5, with 7 bases that match TRBD1. V dropped 5 bases and J dropped 4; count of bases not matched to a gene: 2. Germline CDR1 reads SGHTA; CDR2 reads FQGNSA. This CDR3 has 13 amino acids. The DNA for the CDR3 is TGTGCCAGCAGCGGGGGACAGAATCAGCCCCAGCATTTT. Encoded protein: CASSGGQNQPQHF.

This clonotype has ten or more counts. The gene calls are TRBV6-6 and TRBJ2-7, with 9 bases fitting TRBD1. V was clipped by 5 bases and J by 5 bases; unmatched bases: 7. The CDR3 has 14 amino acids. CDR1 MNHNY and CDR2 SVGAGI come from the germline V gene (reference sequence). The CDR3 loop reads CASSPGTGFDEQYF. CDR3 in DNA: TGTGCCAGCAGTCCCGGGACAGGGTTCGACGAGCAGTACTTC.

V is TRBV12-3 or TRBV12-4 and J is TRBJ1-2, with 9 nucleotides matching TRBD1. The CDR3 loop spans 17 amino acids. V was clipped by 3 bases and J by 6 bases; unmatched bases: 14. CDR3: CASSLDFRRQGGDGYTF. CDR3 in DNA: TGTGCCAGCAGTTTGGATTTTAGAAGACAGGGGGGAGATGGCTACACCTTC.

This clonotype occurred a few times. The chain joins TRBV7-9 to TRBJ2-3; TRBD2 is a possible D gene (6 bases). This CDR3 is built from 16 residues. V lost 0 bases to trimming and J lost 0 bases, with 10 bases between them. CDR1 and CDR2 from the germline V gene are SEHNR and FQNEAQ (reference sequence). CDR3 loop: CASSLAGLASTDTQYF. The CDR3 region has the DNA TGTGCCAGCAGCTTAGCGGGACTTGCTAGCACAGATACGCAGTATTTT.

The CDR3 bases are TGTGCCAGCAGGGACAGGTTGAACACTGAAGCTTTCTTT. Residues: CASRDRLNTEAFF. The chain couples TRBV7-9 to TRBJ1-1, with 7 bases lining up with TRBD1. The CDR3 is made up of 13 amino acids. The junction had 1 base not matched to a gene; V was cut back by 6 bases and J by 0 bases. From germline, CDR1 is SEHNR and CDR2 FQNEAQ (reference sequence). Drawing the rest from reference TRBV7-9 and TRBJ1-1, the complete variable domain is DTGVSQNPRHKITKRGQNVTFRCDPISEHNRLYWYRQTLGQGPEFLTYFQNEAQLEKSRLLSDRFSAERPKGSFSTLEIQRTEQGDSAMYLCASRDRLNTEAFFGQGTRLTVV.

The rearrangement uses TRBV6-6 and TRBJ1-1, with D possibly being TRBD1 (5 bases). Per the germline V gene, CDR1 is MNHNY and CDR2 is SVGAGI (reference sequence). V shed 6 bases and J shed 10 bases, with 18 bases lying between them. This CDR3 is 13 amino acids long. CDR3 region: CASSSHGSQGAFF. The CDR3, as DNA: TGTGCCAGCAGCAGTCATGGGTCCCAGGGAGCTTTCTTT.

The chain combines TRBV12-3 or TRBV12-4 with TRBJ2-3, with a possible D match to TRBD1 (6 bases). The CDR3 extends over 15 amino acids. V was cut by 3 bases and J by 6 bases, with 16 bases left in between. CDR3 region: CASSLSGGREDTQYF. The CDR3 nucleotides are TGTGCCAGCAGTTTGTCTGGGGGCAGGGAGGATACGCAGTATTTT.

This clonotype came up a few times. The genes are TRBV7-9 and TRBJ1-6; 8 bases match TRBD1. The CDR3 is made up of 16 amino acids. The V segment lost 5 bases and the J segment 0 bases; nucleotides outside the gene matches: 3. Germline V gene sequence: CDR1 SEHNR, CDR2 FQNEAQ (reference sequence). The CDR3 sequence: CASSEDRVSYNSPLHF. CDR3 nucleotide sequence: TGTGCCAGCAGCGAGGACAGGGTCTCCTATAATTCACCCCTCCACTTT.

This rearrangement joins TRBV7-8 to TRBJ2-1; the D gene is possibly TRBD2 (5 bases). The CDR3 is 12 amino acids. Trimming shortened V by 5 bases and J by 9 bases, and 11 bases separated the two germline ends. The germline V gene encodes CDR1 SGHVS and CDR2 FQNEAQ. The CDR3 DNA reads as TGTGCCAGCAGCCGGGAAAACCTTGAGCAGTTCTTC. Translated: CASSRENLEQFF.

This clonotype has only one observation. The CDR3 reads CASEQDRAGNTIYF. The CDR3 region has the DNA TGTGCCAGCGAGCAGGACAGGGCTGGAAACACCATATATTTT. The chain links TRBV18 to TRBJ1-3; 8 bases are a match to TRBD1. Germline lookup yields CDR1 KGHSH and CDR2 LQKENI. CDR3 size: 14 residues. Losses at the gene ends were 8 bases for V and 2 bases for J; bases not matched to a gene: 5.

The sample holds many counts of this clonotype. V gene TRBV6-2 or TRBV6-3 combines with J gene TRBJ1-5; TRBD1 is a possible D gene (6 bases). V gave up 6 bases and J gave up 6 bases, with 15 bases separating them. The germline gives CDR1 MNHEY, CDR2 SVGEGT. CDR3 length: 14 amino acids. The CDR3 sequence: CASRATGNGQPQHF. CDR3 in DNA: TGTGCCAGCAGGGCAACAGGGAATGGTCAGCCCCAGCATTTT.

This clonotype was recorded many times. The chain recombines TRBV10-3 with TRBJ2-7; perhaps D is TRBD1 or TRBD2 (6 bases each). The CDR3 sequence is 16 residues long. Looked up from germline, CDR1 is ENHRY and CDR2 is SYGVKD. V dropped 0 bases and J dropped 2 bases, with 14 bases sitting between them. The CDR3 region has the DNA TGTGCCATCAGTGAGTCCGGGGGACAAATGACCTACGAGCAGTACTTC. It encodes CAISESGGQMTYEQYF.

The chain has TRBV18 and TRBJ2-1; D is undetermined. The CDR3 has 16 residues. Germline V lookup: CDR1 KGHSH, CDR2 LQKENI. The ends were cut back, 0 bases at V and 2 bases at J, with 11 bases in the middle. The DNA of the CDR3 is TGTGCCAGCTCACCACCGGTGGGCGGCACCTACAATGAGCAGTTCTTC. This gives the protein CASSPPVGGTYNEQFF.

Concerning this clonotype: A much larger clone lies one base from this, so it may be a read error. The chain is built from TRBV7-2 and TRBJ2-1; TRBD1 matches at 7 bases. The germline gives CDR1 SGHTA, CDR2 FQGNSA. After removal of 1 base from V and 9 bases from J, the junction contained 3 bases not matched to a gene. The CDR3 totals 13 residues. Here the CDR3 DNA reads TGTGCCAGCAGCTTAGAACAGGGGACTGAGCAGTTCTTC. This codes for CASSLEQGTEQFF. The whole variable domain, filled in from reference TRBV7-2 and TRBJ2-1, reads GAGVSQSPSNKVTEKGKDVELRCDPISGHTALYWYRQSLGQGLEFLIYFQGNSAPDKSGLPSDRFSAERTGGSVSTLTIQRTQQEDSAVYLCASSLEQGTEQFFGPGTRLTVL.

There are a few counts of this clonotype. The V and J genes are TRBV20-1 and TRBJ1-2; tentatively, D is TRBD1 (5 bases). The CDR3 consists of 17 residues. Trimming shortened V by 0 bases and J by 4 bases, and 21 bases separated the two germline ends. Germline CDR1 DFQATT, CDR2 SNEGSKA (reference sequence). CDR3 in DNA: TGCAGTGCTAGAGATCTGGGGCGGCCGGGTTTGTCCTATGGCTACACCTTC. It translates to CSARDLGRPGLSYGYTF.

This clonotype appeared a few times. V and J are TRBV28 and TRBJ1-5; 9 nucleotides match TRBD1. The CDR3 spans 14 residues. The V and J ends lost 3 bases and 5 bases, in that order; junction bases with no gene match: 2. Germline V gives CDR1 MDHEN, CDR2 SYDVKM. The CDR3 bases are TGTGCCAGCAGTTTTGGGACAGGGTATCAGCCCCAGCATTTT. Its protein is CASSFGTGYQPQHF.

In the case of this clonotype: An end of the junction does not agree with germline; a read error may underlie this. V is TRBV5-5 and J is TRBJ1-1, with D perhaps TRBD1 (5 bases). CDR3 length equals 15 residues. The V gene's germline CDR1 is SGHKS and CDR2 YYEKEE (reference sequence). The CDR3 nucleotides are TGTGCCAGCAGCCCCGGTGAGGGGATGAACACTGAAACTTTCTTT. Translation: CASSPGEGMNTETFF.

V gene TRBV29-1 combines with J gene TRBJ2-3; D is undetermined. The CDR3 is made up of 12 amino acids. V dropped 2 bases and J dropped 2 bases, with 5 bases sitting between them. The germline V gene encodes CDR1 SQVTM and CDR2 ANQGSEA. This CDR3 reads CSVEFNTDTQYF. The DNA for the CDR3 is TGCAGCGTTGAATTCAACACAGATACGCAGTATTTT.

This clonotype has only a few counts. The chain is built from TRBV20-1 and TRBJ2-3; 10 bases line up with TRBD1. The CDR3 spans 16 residues. J gave up 4 bases and V 6 bases, and 13 bases lay outside the gene matches. Per germline, CDR1 DFQATT and CDR2 SNEGSKA (reference sequence). CDR3 sequence reads: CSALTGGAGRADTQYF. The CDR3 DNA is TGCAGTGCGCTGACAGGGGGCGCCGGTCGGGCAGATACGCAGTATTTT.

This clonotype was observed many times. The V gene is TRBV7-2, the J gene TRBJ1-5, with D perhaps TRBD1 (6 bases). Between the trimmed V and J ends, which lost 7 bases and 4 bases, there was a span of 17 bases. The CDR3 covers 15 residues. Germline V CDR1 and CDR2: SGHTA, FQGNSA. CDR3 nucleotide sequence: TGTGCCAGCAACCCACAGGGATCAGCGAATCAGCCCCAGCATTTT. Amino acids: CASNPQGSANQPQHF.

This clonotype was observed many times. This chain joins TRBV7-3 and TRBJ2-7, with 7 bases matching TRBD1. Trimming took 0 bases from V and 0 from J; bases not matched to a gene: 2. Germline CDR1 and CDR2: SGHTA and FQGTGA. The CDR3 spans 15 residues. The CDR3 reads CASSLTGGASYEQYF. The CDR3 DNA sequence: TGTGCCAGCAGCTTAACAGGGGGCGCCTCCTACGAGCAGTACTTC. Drawing the rest from reference TRBV7-3 and TRBJ2-7, the complete variable domain is GAGVSQTPSNKVTEKGKYVELRCDPISGHTALYWYRQSLGQGPEFLIYFQGTGAADDSGLPNDRFFAVRPEGSVSTLKIQRTERGDSAVYLCASSLTGGASYEQYFGPGTRLTVT.

This clonotype was found a few times. The rearrangement joins TRBV7-2 to TRBJ2-5, with D unclear. Germline V gives CDR1 SGHTA, CDR2 FQGNSA. The ends were cut back, 3 bases at V and 7 bases at J, with 21 bases in the middle. This CDR3 has 16 residues. CDR3 sequence (DNA): TGTGCCAGCAGCTTTCGGCCCCTTGGGAAGATAGGGACCCAGTACTTC. Its translation: CASSFRPLGKIGTQYF. The whole variable domain, remainder taken from reference TRBV7-2 and TRBJ2-5, is GAGVSQSPSNKVTEKGKDVELRCDPISGHTALYWYRQSLGQGLEFLIYFQGNSAPDKSGLPSDRFSAERTGGSVSTLTIQRTQQEDSAVYLCASSFRPLGKIGTQYFGPGTRLLVL.